This T cell receptor (beta chain) was identified in a study of identical twins. TCRdb re-called the 5' RACE reads with MiXCR, one entry per CDR3 protein. The table records more than 400,000 distinct CDR3 sequences, about 15% of them present only once. The CDR3 is 15 residues long. With V trimmed by 6 bases and J by 5 bases, 12 bases remained unmatched. The sample also formed part of further work on yellow fever vaccine responses in identical twins.

The chain joins TRBV12-3 or TRBV12-4 to TRBJ2-7, with 8 bases that match TRBD1. The sequence came from a young woman in good health. Sequencing input: CD4+ T cells sorted from blood. CDR3 sequence: CASSSTGAEFHEQYF. CDR3 in DNA: TGTGCCAGCAGCTCGACAGGGGCCGAATTCCACGAGCAGTACTTC.